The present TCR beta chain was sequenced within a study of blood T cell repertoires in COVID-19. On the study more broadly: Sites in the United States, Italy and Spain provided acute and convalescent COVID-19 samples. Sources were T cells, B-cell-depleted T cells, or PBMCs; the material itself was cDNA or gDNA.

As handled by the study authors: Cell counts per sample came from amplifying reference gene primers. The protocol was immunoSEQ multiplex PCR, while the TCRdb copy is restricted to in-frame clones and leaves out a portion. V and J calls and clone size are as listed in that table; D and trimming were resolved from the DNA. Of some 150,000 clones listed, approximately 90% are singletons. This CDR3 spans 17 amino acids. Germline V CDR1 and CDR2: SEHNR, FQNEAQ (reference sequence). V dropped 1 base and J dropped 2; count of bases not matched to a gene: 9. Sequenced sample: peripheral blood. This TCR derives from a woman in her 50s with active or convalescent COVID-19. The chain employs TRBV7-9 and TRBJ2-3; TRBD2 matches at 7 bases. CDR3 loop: CASSLGWLADFTDTQYF. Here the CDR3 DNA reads TGTGCCAGCAGCTTAGGTTGGCTAGCGGACTTCACAGATACGCAGTATTTT.